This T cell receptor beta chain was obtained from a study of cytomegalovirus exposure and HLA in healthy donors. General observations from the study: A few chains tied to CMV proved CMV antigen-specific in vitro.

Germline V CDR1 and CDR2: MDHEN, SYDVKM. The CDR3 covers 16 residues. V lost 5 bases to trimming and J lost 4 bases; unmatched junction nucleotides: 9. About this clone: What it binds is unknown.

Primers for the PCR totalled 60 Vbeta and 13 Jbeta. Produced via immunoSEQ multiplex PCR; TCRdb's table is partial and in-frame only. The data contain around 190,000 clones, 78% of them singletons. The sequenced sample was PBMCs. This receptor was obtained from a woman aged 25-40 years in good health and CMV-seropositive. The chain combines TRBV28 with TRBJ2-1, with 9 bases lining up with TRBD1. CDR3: CASSRSGTGLYNEQFF. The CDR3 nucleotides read TGTGCCAGCAGTCGTTCCGGGACAGGGCTTTACAATGAGCAGTTCTTC.